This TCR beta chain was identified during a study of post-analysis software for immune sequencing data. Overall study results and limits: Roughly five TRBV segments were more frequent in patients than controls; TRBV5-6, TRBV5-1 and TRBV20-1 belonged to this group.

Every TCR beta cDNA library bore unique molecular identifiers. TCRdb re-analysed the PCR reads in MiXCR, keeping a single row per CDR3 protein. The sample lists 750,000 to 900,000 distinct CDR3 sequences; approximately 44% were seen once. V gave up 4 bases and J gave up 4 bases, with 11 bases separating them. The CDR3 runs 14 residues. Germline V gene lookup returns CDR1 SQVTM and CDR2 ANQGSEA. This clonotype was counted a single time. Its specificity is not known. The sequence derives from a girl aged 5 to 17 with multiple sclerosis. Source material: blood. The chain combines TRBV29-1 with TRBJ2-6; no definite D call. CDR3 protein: CSVVGSGGANVLTF. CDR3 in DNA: TGCAGCGTTGTAGGGTCCGGGGGGGCCAACGTCCTGACTTTC.